The present TCR beta chain was sequenced within a study of CD8+ T cells in alopecia areata. At the level of the study: Severity of treated patients was scored by affected scalp percentage. Study-level results: In patients, TCRs were shared less clearly than in mice, and HLA may possibly be involved. Throughout tofacitinib, many expanded lesional clones continued to persist in scalp and blood. Scalp lesions, especially in alopecia totalis/universalis, had higher clonality than normal scalp.

The CDR3 sequence is 15 residues long. V lost 2 bases and J lost 8; bases outside the gene matches: 5. Germline V CDR1 and CDR2: GTSNPN, SVGIG (reference sequence). Noted treatment: oral pan-JAK inhibitor, 5-10 mg twice daily. As to this clone: Its antigen is unknown.

In each case, RNA was isolated and then reverse transcribed into cDNA as the sequencing template. The protocol was immunoSEQ multiplex PCR, while the TCRdb copy is restricted to in-frame clones and leaves out a portion. The sample lists 110,000 to 150,000 clones, roughly nine tenths occurring once. The source was CD8+ T cells sorted from blood, collected at week 4, from a patient treated with tofacitinib. This receptor was identified in a human donor with alopecia areata. The V gene is TRBV30, the J gene TRBJ2-1; TRBD2 matches at 14 bases. CDR3 amino acids: CAWSLPTSGRDEQFF. In nucleotides, the CDR3 is TGTGCCTGGAGTCTACCGACTAGCGGGAGGGATGAGCAGTTCTTC. The variable domain in full, with the rest retrieved from reference TRBV30 and TRBJ2-1, is SQTIHQWPATLVQPVGSPLSLECTVEGTSNPNLYWYRQAAGRGLQLLFYSVGIGQISSEVPQNLSASRPQDRQFILSSKKLLLSDSGFYLCAWSLPTSGRDEQFFGPGTRLTVL.